The source of this T cell receptor (beta chain) is a study of blood T cell repertoires in COVID-19. On the study more broadly: Whether acute or convalescent, the COVID-19 samples came from the United States, Italy and Spain. PBMCs, B-cell-depleted T cells, or T cells provided the cDNA or gDNA that made up the material.

The CDR3 has 15 amino acids. CDR1 SNHLY and CDR2 FYNNEI come from the germline V gene. V dropped 4 bases and J dropped 3; count of bases not matched to a gene: 9. The table came from immunoSEQ multiplex PCR; TCRdb's copy has only in-frame clones and leaves some out. In the table there are about 54,000 clones, about 89% of which are singletons. This clonotype was obtained from a woman aged 55-69 years with active or convalescent COVID-19. Sequencing was performed on peripheral blood. The chain couples TRBV2 to TRBJ2-7; TRBD2 matches at 7 bases. In nucleotides, the CDR3 is TGTGCCAGCAGTGGGAGGGAGGGAAAGGACTACGAGCAGTACTTC. Its protein product is CASSGREGKDYEQYF. Looking up the rest from reference TRBV2 and TRBJ2-7 gives the full variable domain: EPEVTQTPSHQVTQMGQEVILRCVPISNHLYFYWYRQILGQKVEFLVSFYNNEISEKSEIFDDQFSVERPDGSNFTLKIRSTKLEDSAMYFCASSGREGKDYEQYFGPGTRLTVT.